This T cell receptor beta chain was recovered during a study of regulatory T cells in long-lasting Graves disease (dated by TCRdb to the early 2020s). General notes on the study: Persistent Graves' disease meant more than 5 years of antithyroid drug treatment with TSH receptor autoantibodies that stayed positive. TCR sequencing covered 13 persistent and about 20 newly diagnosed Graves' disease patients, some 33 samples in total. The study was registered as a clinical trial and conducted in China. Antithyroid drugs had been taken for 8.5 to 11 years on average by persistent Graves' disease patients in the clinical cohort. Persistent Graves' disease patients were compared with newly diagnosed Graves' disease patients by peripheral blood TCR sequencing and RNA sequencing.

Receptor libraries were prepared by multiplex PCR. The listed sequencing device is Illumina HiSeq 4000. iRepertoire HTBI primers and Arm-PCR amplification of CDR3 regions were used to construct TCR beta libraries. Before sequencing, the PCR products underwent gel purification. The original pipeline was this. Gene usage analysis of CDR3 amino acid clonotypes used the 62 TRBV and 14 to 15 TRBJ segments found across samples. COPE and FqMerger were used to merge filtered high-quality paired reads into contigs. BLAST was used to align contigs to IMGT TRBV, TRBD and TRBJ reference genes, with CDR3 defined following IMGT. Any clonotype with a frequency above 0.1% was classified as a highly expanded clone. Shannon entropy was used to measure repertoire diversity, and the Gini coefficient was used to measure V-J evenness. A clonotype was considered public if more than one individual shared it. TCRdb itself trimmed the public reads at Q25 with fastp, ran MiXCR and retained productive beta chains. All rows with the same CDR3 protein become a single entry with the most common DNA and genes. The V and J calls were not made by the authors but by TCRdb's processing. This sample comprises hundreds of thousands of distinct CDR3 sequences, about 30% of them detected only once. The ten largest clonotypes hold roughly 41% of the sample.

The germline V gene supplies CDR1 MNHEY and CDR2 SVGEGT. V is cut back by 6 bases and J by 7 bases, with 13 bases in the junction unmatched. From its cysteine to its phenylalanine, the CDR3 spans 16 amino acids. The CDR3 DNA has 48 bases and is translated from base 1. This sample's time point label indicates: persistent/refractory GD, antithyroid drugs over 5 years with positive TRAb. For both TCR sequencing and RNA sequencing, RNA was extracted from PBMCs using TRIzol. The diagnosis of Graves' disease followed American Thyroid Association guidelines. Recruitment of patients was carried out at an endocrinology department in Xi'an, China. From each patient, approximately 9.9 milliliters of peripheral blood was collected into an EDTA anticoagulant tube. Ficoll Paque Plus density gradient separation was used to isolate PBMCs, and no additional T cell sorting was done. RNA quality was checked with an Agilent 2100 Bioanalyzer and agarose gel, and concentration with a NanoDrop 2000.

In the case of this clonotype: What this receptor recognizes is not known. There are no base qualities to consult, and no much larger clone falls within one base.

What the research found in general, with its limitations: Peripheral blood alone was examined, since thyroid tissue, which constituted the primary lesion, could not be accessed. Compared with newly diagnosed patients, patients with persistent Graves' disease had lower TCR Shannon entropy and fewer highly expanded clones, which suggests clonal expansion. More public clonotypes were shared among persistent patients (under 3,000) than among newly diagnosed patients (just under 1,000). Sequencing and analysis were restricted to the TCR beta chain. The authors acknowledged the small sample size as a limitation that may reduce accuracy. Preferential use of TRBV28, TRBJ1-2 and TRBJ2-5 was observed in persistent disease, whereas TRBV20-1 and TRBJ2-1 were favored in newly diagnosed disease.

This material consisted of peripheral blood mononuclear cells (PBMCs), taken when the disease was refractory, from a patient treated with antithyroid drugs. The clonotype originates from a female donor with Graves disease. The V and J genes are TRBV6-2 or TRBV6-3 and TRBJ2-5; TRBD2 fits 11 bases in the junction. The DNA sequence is TGTGCCAGCAGCCGGACTAGCGGGTCCCGGGGGGCGACCCAGTACTTC. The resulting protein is CASSRTSGSRGATQYF.